Below, 2 T cell receptor beta chains from the same sample are listed, as sequenced in a study of T-cell memory formation after mild COVID-19. Each CDR3 protein gets one entry after TCRdb re-called the 5' RACE reads with MiXCR. The repertoire holds 120,000 or so distinct CDR3 sequences, with about a sixth as singletons. The sequenced sample was PBMCs or a T cell subset sorted from them (not recorded which). The receptors shown here come from a man aged 18 to 35 who had mild COVID-19 (a few samples of this study predate the infection). Cell type and time point are not known.

Many counts were recorded for this clonotype. The chain is built from TRBV7-2 and TRBJ1-1; unclear D gene. Germline V gene data show CDR1 as SGHTA and CDR2 as FQGNSA. Trimming removed 5 bases at V and 0 bases at J, with 10 bases between. This CDR3 is 14 amino acids long. DNA of the CDR3: TGTGCCAGCAGCCCCAGGTTCCTGAACACTGAAGCTTTCTTT. It yields the protein CASSPRFLNTEAFF.

This clonotype was counted a few times. V gene TRBV10-3 combines with J gene TRBJ2-5; TRBD2 matches 10 bases. Germline values: CDR1 ENHRY, CDR2 SYGVKD. V was clipped by 5 bases and J by 10 bases; unmatched bases: 7. The length of the CDR3 is 13 residues. CDR3 DNA sequence: TGTGCCATCAGTACTAGCGGGGACGTGGACCAGTACTTC. Its protein is CAISTSGDVDQYF.